These T cell receptor beta chains were read from a single sample in a study of blood T cell repertoires in COVID-19. TCRdb keeps only in-frame clones here, not all; method: immunoSEQ multiplex PCR. The data hold 150,000 to 200,000 clones, with 70% to 90% observed a single time. The specimen sequenced was peripheral blood. These receptors were collected from a man in his 60s with active or convalescent COVID-19. The CDR3 runs from the conserved cysteine through the conserved F or W. Fields, in order: V gene, J gene, CDR3 protein.

TRBV10-3	TRBJ1-1	CAISESPRVNTEAFF
TRBV19	TRBJ2-1	CASSWKLAVLTYNEQFF
TRBV15	TRBJ1-2	CATRRNRGPDYGYTF
TRBV10-3	TRBJ1-5	CAISESTGDTQPQHF
TRBV5-1	TRBJ2-3	CASGDRGRDSTDTQYF
TRBV5-1	TRBJ2-2	CASSPGENTGELFF
TRBV10-3	TRBJ1-5	CAIGGQINQPQHF
TRBV19	TRBJ2-5	CASSIIIVGQGDTETQYF
TRBV13	TRBJ2-3	CASSGQWTGAGDTQYF
TRBV6-1	TRBJ1-3	CASSEAVPGNTIYF
TRBV5-4	TRBJ1-2	CASSEAQGGYYGYTF
TRBV19	TRBJ1-6	CASSARGSPLHF
TRBV6-1	TRBJ1-2	CASSESIIPGGADGYTF
TRBV12-3/TRBV12-4	TRBJ2-1	CASGGLRTRQFF
TRBV15	TRBJ1-2	CATSRDRGAGYGYTF
TRBV5-1	TRBJ2-7	CASSPQEGGSYEQYF
TRBV5-1	TRBJ2-2	CASSWGQGGTGELFF
TRBV4-1	TRBJ2-2	CASSRTLAGVFTGELFF
TRBV6-5	TRBJ2-6	CAGDRGYGGANVLTF
TRBV7-9	TRBJ1-5	CASSLMGANQPQHF
TRBV6-1	TRBJ2-6	CASSESYSGANVLTF
TRBV7-9	TRBJ1-4	CASSFKKLGTRSNEKLFF
TRBV27	TRBJ1-5	CASSSHRGLQPQHF
TRBV4-1	TRBJ1-3	CASSQDQRGNTIYF
TRBV30	TRBJ1-1	CAWRRPGQGNTEAFF
TRBV30	TRBJ1-2	CAWDKDRPYYGYTF
TRBV6-5	TRBJ2-7	CASSPGTSSREQYF
TRBV5-4	TRBJ2-1	CASSSRVAGDYNEQFF
TRBV3-1/TRBV3-2	TRBJ2-7	CASSQMAFSSPYEQYF
TRBV5-5	TRBJ2-5	CASSYQTGAQETQYF
TRBV18	TRBJ1-2	CASSLSAPGGYTF
TRBV11-2	TRBJ2-1	CASRSLGAGLTYNEQFF